This TCR beta chain was obtained from a study of T cell repertoires in aging, cancer and after chemotherapy. Study in general: Glioblastoma patients receiving temozolomide-based therapy gave paired samples before and after chemotherapy.

The template was genomic DNA from peripheral blood, not RNA. The study, taken as a whole, reports: Age-matched healthy donors had significantly more diverse, less clonal blood TCR repertoires than untreated cancer patients. In each cancer cohort, median generation probability increased across chemotherapy, suggesting thymic output rebounded.

This clonotype was detected a few times. Its antigen is still unknown. Unmatched junction bases numbered 4, after V lost 5 bases and J lost 2 bases. The germline gives CDR1 LNHDA, CDR2 SQIVND (reference sequence). This CDR3 is built from 15 residues. Rearranged V-D-J TRB sequences were amplified with a mixed TRB-A/B primer pool. One entry per CDR3 protein results from TCRdb running MiXCR on the multiplex PCR reads. This sample has under 2,500 distinct CDR3 sequences, with under 25% found just once. The sequencing sample was made of blood. The chain has TRBV19 and TRBJ2-5, with 11 positions matching TRBD1. The receptor's source is a human donor with a solid tumor. The CDR3 DNA is TGTGCCAGTAGTTGGGACAGGGGGTCTCAAGAGACCCAGTACTTC. Its translation is CASSWDRGSQETQYF.